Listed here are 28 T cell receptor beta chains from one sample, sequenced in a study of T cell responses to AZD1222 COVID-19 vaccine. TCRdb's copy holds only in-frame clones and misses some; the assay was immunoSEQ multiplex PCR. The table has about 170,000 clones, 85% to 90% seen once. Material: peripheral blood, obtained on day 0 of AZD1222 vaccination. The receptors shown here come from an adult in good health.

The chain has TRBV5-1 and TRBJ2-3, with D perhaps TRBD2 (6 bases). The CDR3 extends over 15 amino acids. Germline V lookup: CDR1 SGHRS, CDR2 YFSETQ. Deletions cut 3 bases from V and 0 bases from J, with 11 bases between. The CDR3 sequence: CASSWGTASTDTQYF. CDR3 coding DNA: TGCGCCAGCAGCTGGGGGACTGCTAGCACAGATACGCAGTATTTT.

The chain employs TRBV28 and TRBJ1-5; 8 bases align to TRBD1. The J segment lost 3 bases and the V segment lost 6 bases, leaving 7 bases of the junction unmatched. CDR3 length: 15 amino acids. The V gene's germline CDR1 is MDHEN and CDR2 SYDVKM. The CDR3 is CASSGQGAYNQPQHF. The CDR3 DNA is TGTGCCAGCAGCGGACAGGGAGCCTACAATCAGCCCCAGCATTTT.

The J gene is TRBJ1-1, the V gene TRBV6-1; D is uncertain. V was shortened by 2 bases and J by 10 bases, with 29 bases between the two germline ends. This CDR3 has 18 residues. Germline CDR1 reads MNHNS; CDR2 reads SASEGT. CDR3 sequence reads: CASSEFLRASFEITGAFF. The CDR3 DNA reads TGTGCCAGCAGTGAATTCCTTCGGGCCAGCTTTGAAATTACGGGAGCTTTCTTT.

The CDR3 DNA is TGTGCCAGCAGTTTATGGGCTAGCGGGAGCTACAATGAGCAGTTCTTC. It yields the protein CASSLWASGSYNEQFF. The rearrangement uses TRBV28 and TRBJ2-1; 10 bases match TRBD2. Germline V gives CDR1 MDHEN, CDR2 SYDVKM. CDR3 length: 16 residues. V lost 0 bases and J lost 3; bases outside the gene matches: 2.

CDR3 region: CATSPGTSGTEEQFF. The CDR3 DNA reads TGTGCCACCAGTCCCGGGACTAGCGGGACCGAAGAGCAGTTCTTC. The V and J genes are TRBV24-1 and TRBJ2-1; 13 bases map to TRBD2. Germline V gene data show CDR1 as KGHDR and CDR2 as SFDVKD. J was trimmed by 10 bases and V by 6 bases; bases with no gene match: 8. The CDR3 is made up of 15 amino acids.

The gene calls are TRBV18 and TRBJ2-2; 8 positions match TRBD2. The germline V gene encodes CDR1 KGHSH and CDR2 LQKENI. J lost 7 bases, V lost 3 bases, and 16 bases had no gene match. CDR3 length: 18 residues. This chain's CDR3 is CASSPLAGFVQFGGELFF. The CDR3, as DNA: TGTGCCAGCTCACCTCTAGCGGGCTTTGTGCAGTTTGGCGGGGAGCTGTTTTTT.

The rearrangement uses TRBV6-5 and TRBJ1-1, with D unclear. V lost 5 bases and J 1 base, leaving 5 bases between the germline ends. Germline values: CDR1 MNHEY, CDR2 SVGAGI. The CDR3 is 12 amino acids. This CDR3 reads CASSRQNTEAFF. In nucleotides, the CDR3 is TGTGCCAGCAGTCGACAGAACACTGAAGCTTTCTTT.

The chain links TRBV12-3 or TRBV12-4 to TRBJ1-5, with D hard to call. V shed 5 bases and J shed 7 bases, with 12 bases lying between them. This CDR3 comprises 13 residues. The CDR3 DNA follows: TGTGCCAGCAGTCCGAATGAGTTCCAGCCCCAGCATTTT. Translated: CASSPNEFQPQHF.

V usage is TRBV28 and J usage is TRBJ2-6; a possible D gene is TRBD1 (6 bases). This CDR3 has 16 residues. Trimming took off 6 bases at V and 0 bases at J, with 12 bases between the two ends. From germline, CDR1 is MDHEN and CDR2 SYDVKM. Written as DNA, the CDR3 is TGTGCCAGCAGGTTACAGGGCGTCTCTGGGGCCAACGTCCTGACTTTC. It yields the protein CASRLQGVSGANVLTF.

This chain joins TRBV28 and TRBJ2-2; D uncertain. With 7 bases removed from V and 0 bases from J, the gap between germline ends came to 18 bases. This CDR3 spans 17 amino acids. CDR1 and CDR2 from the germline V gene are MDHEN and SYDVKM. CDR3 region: CASTKRENSANTGELFF. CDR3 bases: TGTGCCAGCACAAAAAGAGAAAACAGCGCGAACACCGGGGAGCTGTTTTTT. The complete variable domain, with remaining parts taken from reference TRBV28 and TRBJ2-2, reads DVKVTQSSRYLVKRTGEKVFLECVQDMDHENMFWYRQDPGLGLRLIYFSYDVKMKEKGDIPEGYSVSREKKERFSLILESASTNQTSMYLCASTKRENSANTGELFFGEGSRLTVL.

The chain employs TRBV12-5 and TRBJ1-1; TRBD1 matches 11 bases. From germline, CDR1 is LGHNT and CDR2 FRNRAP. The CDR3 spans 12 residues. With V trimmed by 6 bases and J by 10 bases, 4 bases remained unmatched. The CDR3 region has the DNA TGTGCTAGTGGACACGGGACAGGGGGAGCTTTCTTT. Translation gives CASGHGTGGAFF.

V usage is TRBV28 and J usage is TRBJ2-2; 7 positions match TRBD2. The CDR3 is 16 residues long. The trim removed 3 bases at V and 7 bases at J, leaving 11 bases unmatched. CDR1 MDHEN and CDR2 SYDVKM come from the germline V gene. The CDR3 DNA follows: TGTGCCAGCAGTTTGATGCGGGGGTCGTCGAGCGGGGAGCTGTTTTTT. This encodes CASSLMRGSSSGELFF.

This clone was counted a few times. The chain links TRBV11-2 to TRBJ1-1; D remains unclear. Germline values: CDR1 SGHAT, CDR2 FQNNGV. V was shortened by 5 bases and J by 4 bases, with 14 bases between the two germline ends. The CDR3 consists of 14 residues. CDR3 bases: TGTGCCAGCAGCGCAAAGGGAGGGAGCACTGAAGCTTTCTTT. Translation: CASSAKGGSTEAFF.

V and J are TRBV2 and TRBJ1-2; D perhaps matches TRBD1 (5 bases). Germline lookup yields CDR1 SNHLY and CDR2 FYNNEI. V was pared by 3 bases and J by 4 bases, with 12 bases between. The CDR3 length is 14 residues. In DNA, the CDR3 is TGTGCCAGCAGTGAGGGGACGGTCGTCTATGGCTACACCTTC. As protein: CASSEGTVVYGYTF.

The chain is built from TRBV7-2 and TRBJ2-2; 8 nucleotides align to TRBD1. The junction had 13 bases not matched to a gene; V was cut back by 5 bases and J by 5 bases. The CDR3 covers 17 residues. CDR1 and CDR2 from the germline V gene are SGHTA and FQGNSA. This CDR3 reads CASSLAPDRALTGELFF. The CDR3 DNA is TGTGCCAGCAGCCTGGCGCCGGACAGGGCTTTGACCGGGGAGCTGTTTTTT.

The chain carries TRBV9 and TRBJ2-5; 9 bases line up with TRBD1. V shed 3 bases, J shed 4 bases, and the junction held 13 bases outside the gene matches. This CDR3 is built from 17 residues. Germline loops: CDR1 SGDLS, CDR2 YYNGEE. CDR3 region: CASSASSGTGLRETQYF. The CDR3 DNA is TGTGCCAGCAGCGCTTCGTCCGGGACAGGGCTAAGAGAGACCCAGTACTTC.

The CDR3 protein is CASSLDALGSNQPQHF. DNA for the CDR3: TGCGCCAGCAGCTTGGATGCCTTAGGGAGTAATCAGCCCCAGCATTTT. The gene calls are TRBV5-1 and TRBJ1-5; D gene uncertain. The CDR3 spans 16 residues. The V and J ends lost 0 bases and 4 bases respectively, with 14 bases between them. Per the germline V gene, CDR1 is SGHRS and CDR2 is YFSETQ.

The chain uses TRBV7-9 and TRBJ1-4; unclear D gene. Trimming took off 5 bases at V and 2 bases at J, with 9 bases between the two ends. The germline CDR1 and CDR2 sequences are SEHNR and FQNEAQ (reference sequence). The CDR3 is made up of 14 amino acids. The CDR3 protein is CASSLGGTNEKLFF. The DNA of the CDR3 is TGTGCCAGCAGCCTCGGAGGTACTAATGAAAAACTGTTTTTT.

CDR3 region: CASSLRGLAGGKPYNEQFF. The DNA for the CDR3 is TGTGCCAGCAGTCTCCGCGGACTAGCGGGGGGGAAACCCTACAATGAGCAGTTCTTC. The J gene is TRBJ2-1, the V gene TRBV6-6; 15 bases align to TRBD2. The ends lost 5 bases at V and 2 bases at J; junction bases unmatched: 10. Germline assignment: CDR1 MNHNY and CDR2 SVGAGI (reference sequence). The CDR3 has 19 residues.

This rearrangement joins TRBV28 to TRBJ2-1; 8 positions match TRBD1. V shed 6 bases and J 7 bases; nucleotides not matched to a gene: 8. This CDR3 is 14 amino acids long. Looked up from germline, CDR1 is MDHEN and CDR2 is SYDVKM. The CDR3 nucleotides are TGTGCCAGCAGACCAGGACAGGGTGTTAATGAGCAGTTCTTC. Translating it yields CASRPGQGVNEQFF.

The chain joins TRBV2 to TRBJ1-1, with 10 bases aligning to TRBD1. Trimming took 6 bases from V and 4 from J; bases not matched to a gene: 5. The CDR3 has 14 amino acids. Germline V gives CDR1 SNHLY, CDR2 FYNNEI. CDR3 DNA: TGTGCCAGCAGGCAAGACAGGGGGCGCACTGAAGCTTTCTTT. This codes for CASRQDRGRTEAFF.

The CDR3 reads CASSPGFSSYEQYF. The CDR3 DNA reads TGTGCCAGCAGCCCTGGTTTCAGCTCCTACGAGCAGTACTTC. The chain carries TRBV16 and TRBJ2-7; D gene unclear. V lost 4 bases to trimming and J lost 0 bases, with 10 bases between them. Germline lookup yields CDR1 KGHSY and CDR2 FQNENV. This CDR3 spans 14 amino acids.

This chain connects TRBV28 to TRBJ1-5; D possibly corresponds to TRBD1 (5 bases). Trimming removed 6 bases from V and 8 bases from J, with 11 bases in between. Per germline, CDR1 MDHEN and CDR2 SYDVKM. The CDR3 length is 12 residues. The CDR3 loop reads CASRGPREPQHF. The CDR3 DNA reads TGTGCCAGCAGGGGACCGAGGGAGCCCCAGCATTTT.

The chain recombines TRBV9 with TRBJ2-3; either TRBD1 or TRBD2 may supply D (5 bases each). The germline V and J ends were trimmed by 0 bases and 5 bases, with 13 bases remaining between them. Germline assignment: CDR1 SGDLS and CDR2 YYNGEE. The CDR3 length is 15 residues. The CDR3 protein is CASSVAGGDVDTQYF. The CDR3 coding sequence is TGTGCCAGCAGCGTAGCGGGTGGGGACGTAGATACGCAGTATTTT.

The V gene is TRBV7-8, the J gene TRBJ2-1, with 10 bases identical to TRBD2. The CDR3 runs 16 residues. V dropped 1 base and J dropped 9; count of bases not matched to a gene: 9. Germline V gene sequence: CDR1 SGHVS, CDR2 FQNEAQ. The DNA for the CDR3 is TGTGCCAGCAGCTTAGGGAGCGGGAGGGCTATTTCTGAGCAGTTCTTC. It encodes CASSLGSGRAISEQFF.

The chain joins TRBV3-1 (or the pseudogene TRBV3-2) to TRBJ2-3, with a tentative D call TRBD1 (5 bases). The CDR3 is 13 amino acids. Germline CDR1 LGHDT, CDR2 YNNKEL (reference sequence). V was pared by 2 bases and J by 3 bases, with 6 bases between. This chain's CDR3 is CASSQRQTDTQYF. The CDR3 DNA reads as TGTGCCAGCAGCCAAAGACAGACAGATACGCAGTATTTT.

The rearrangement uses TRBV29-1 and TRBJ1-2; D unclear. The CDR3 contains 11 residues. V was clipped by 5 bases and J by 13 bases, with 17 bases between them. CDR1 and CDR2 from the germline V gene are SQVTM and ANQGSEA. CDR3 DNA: TGCAGCGTTTCCGCCGGGCCCCAGCCCACCTTC. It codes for CSVSAGPQPTF.

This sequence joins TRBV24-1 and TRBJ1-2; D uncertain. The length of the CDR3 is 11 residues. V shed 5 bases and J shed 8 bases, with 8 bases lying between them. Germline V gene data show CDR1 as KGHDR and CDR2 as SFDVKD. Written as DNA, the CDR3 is TGTGCCACCAGTGGGGCAGGCGGCTACACCTTC. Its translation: CATSGAGGYTF.